This T cell receptor beta chain was obtained from a study of T cell changes during pregnancy in multiple sclerosis. The assay was immunoSEQ multiplex PCR, and TCRdb's table has in-frame clones only and misses some. The repertoire holds approximately 100,000 clones, with about 89% as singletons. V gave up 5 bases and J gave up 7 bases; unmatched junction bases: 12. Germline lookup yields CDR1 MNHEY and CDR2 SVGAGI. This CDR3 is 15 amino acids long. This sequence was found in a female donor with multiple sclerosis, enrolled in a pregnancy study. This chain connects TRBV6-5 to TRBJ2-5, with 8 positions matching TRBD2. Source: peripheral blood, taken after pregnancy. In nucleotides, the CDR3 is TGTGCCAGCAGTGGAGGACTAGCTGGGGGCAGGACCCAGTACTTC. This sequence encodes CASSGGLAGGRTQYF.